Shown below are 9 T cell receptor beta chains from a single sample sequenced in a study of T cells expressing NK-cell markers (dated by TCRdb to about 2020). Libraries were prepared through 5' RACE. The sequencing machine was an Illumina HiSeq 2000. One entry per CDR3 protein sequence results from the TCRdb reprocessing of the reads, with DNA left out. The sample table includes some 280,000 distinct CDR3 sequences. The ten biggest clones cover around 0.37% of the sample. Sequencing was performed on blood T cells: a sorted CD56 or NKG2C T cell subset, CD4+ or CD8+ T cells, or bulk PBMC T cells (not recorded which). These receptors were collected from a young man in good health. Donor details come from another sample of the same person, matched by shared clones.

The genes are TRBV14 and TRBJ2-7. Germline lookup yields CDR1 SGHDN and CDR2 FVKESK. This CDR3 is built from 13 residues. The CDR3 sequence: CASSHGGPYEQYF.

The V and J genes are TRBV29-1 and TRBJ1-2. In germline, CDR1 is SQVTM, CDR2 ANQGSEA. The CDR3 length is 13 residues. CDR3 amino acids: CSVEALSGVGYTF.

The chain employs TRBV19 and TRBJ1-1; as DNA is missing, the TRBD1 call by TCRdb cannot be tested. The germline CDR1 and CDR2 sequences are LNHDA and SQIVND (reference sequence). The CDR3 runs to 14 residues. The CDR3 sequence: CASTRDSINTEAFF.

This chain joins TRBV11-2 and TRBJ2-4; checking the TCRdb D call of TRBD1 is not possible without DNA. CDR1 and CDR2 from the germline V gene are SGHAT and FQNNGV. This CDR3 is built from 14 residues. CDR3 protein: CASSLMQGANIQYF.

V usage is TRBV28 and J usage is TRBJ1-3; TCRdb gives TRBD1 as the D gene, but with no DNA this cannot be confirmed. CDR3 length: 15 amino acids. CDR1 is MDHEN, CDR2 SYDVKM, per germline. CDR3 in amino acids: CASSSPTSAGNTIYF.

The chain uses TRBV20-1 and TRBJ2-5; there is no DNA to check the TCRdb D call of TRBD2. From germline, CDR1 is DFQATT and CDR2 SNEGSKA (reference sequence). The CDR3 runs 16 residues. The CDR3 region is CSARSGLAGGRETQYF.

This chain links TRBV4-2 with TRBJ2-1; TCRdb picks TRBD2, but there is no DNA to check that call. The germline V gene has CDR1 LGHNA and CDR2 YNFKEQ. This CDR3 is built from 17 residues. CDR3 region: CASSQDATSGRFNEQFF.

V gene TRBV12-5 combines with J gene TRBJ2-7; TCRdb's D call of TRBD2 is untestable without DNA. Germline CDR1 reads LGHNT; CDR2 reads FRNRAP. This CDR3 contains 17 residues. CDR3 sequence reads: CASGLDPGLAVSYEQYF.

The V gene is TRBV21-1, the J gene TRBJ2-1; TCRdb calls TRBD2, which cannot be checked without DNA. TRBV21-1 counts as a pseudogene. The CDR3 runs 15 residues. This CDR3 reads CASSVTSGRASEQFF.